A selection of T cell receptor beta chains follows, all from one sample in a study of cytomegalovirus exposure and HLA in healthy donors. Libraries were prepared by immunoSEQ multiplex PCR; TCRdb keeps only in-frame clonotypes and omits some of them. The sample gives about 130,000 clones, roughly 69% of which show up once; approximately 2.6% is in the top ten. Sequenced input: PBMCs. Source of these receptors: a human donor in good health. Each CDR3 is given with its conserved first and last residue. A D gene is named only where the DNA matches it firmly. Clone size is stated in some rows and not others, as once, few, many or a class when expanded.

cdr3_aa cdr3_nt v_call d_call clone_size j_call
CASGFIGGYTEAFF TGTGCCAGCGGATTCATAGGGGGTTACACTGAAGCTTTCTTT TRBV19 NA few TRBJ1-1
CASSDSTGGYNSPLHF TGTGCCAGCAGTGACTCGACAGGGGGCTATAATTCACCCCTCCACTTT TRBV6-4 TRBD1 NA TRBJ1-6
CASSRTKDRELFF TGTGCCAGCAGCCGGACTAAGGACAGGGAGCTGTTTTTT TRBV7-6 NA NA TRBJ2-2
CASSPGADTQYF TGTGCCAGCAGCCCCGGGGCAGATACGCAGTATTTT TRBV7-3 NA NA TRBJ2-3
CASSPGLAGFPFYNEQFF TGTGCCAGCAGCCCGGGACTAGCGGGATTCCCGTTCTACAATGAGCAGTTCTTC TRBV11-2 TRBD2 NA TRBJ2-1
CASRGSLNSYEQYF TGTGCCAGTCGGGGGTCCCTTAACTCCTACGAGCAGTACTTC TRBV19 NA few TRBJ2-7
CSASKQGAHGYTF TGCAGCGCATCCAAGCAGGGGGCGCATGGCTACACCTTC TRBV29-1 TRBD1 NA TRBJ1-2
CASSQATGNMDGYTF TGTGCCAGCAGCCAAGCTACAGGGAATATGGATGGCTACACCTTC TRBV4-2 NA NA TRBJ1-2
CASSFTGSGSGTGELFF TGTGCCAGCAGTTTTACAGGGAGCGGGAGTGGCACCGGGGAGCTGTTTTTT TRBV27 TRBD2 NA TRBJ2-2
CASSLSGTSVTQYF TGTGCCAGCAGCTTGTCCGGGACTAGCGTTACGCAGTATTTT TRBV5-5 TRBD2 NA TRBJ2-3
CASSKRRTSGSWDTQYF TGTGCCAGCAGTAAACGCCGGACTAGCGGGAGTTGGGATACGCAGTATTTT TRBV7-9 TRBD2 NA TRBJ2-3
CSSSLNIYPTSGSDEQYF TGTTCCAGCAGCTTAAATATTTACCCGACTAGCGGGAGCGACGAGCAGTACTTC TRBV7-9 TRBD2 NA TRBJ2-7
CASSDGTGEGIEQYF TGTGCCAGCAGCGACGGGACAGGGGAAGGGATCGAGCAGTACTTC TRBV27 TRBD1 NA TRBJ2-7
CSVGQLANTGELFF TGCAGCGTCGGACAGCTTGCGAACACCGGGGAGCTGTTTTTT TRBV29-1 NA NA TRBJ2-2
CASSHPSGYSYNEQFF TGTGCCAGCAGCCACCCTAGCGGATACTCCTACAATGAGCAGTTCTTC TRBV4-2 TRBD2 few TRBJ2-1
CASSMDRSGGRAFF TGTGCCAGTAGTATGGACAGGAGTGGAGGAAGAGCTTTCTTT TRBV19 TRBD1 NA TRBJ1-1
CASSVVRDGGFYEQYF TGCGCCAGCAGTGTGGTCCGGGACGGGGGGTTCTACGAGCAGTACTTC TRBV10-2 TRBD2 NA TRBJ2-7
CSSSLPGVGNYGYTF TGTTCCAGCAGCTTACCGGGAGTGGGTAACTATGGCTACACCTTC TRBV7-9 NA NA TRBJ1-2
CASSHREGNYGYTF TGTGCCAGCTCACACAGGGAAGGTAACTATGGCTACACCTTC TRBV6-1 NA NA TRBJ1-2
CASSDFFGSALGYGYTF TGTGCCAGCAGTGACTTTTTTGGCAGCGCCTTGGGTTATGGCTACACCTTC TRBV2 NA once TRBJ1-2
CASSQGLSQETQYF TGTGCCAGCAGCCAGGGACTATCACAAGAGACCCAGTACTTC TRBV11-3 TRBD2 NA TRBJ2-5
CASSLSPGQPDYEQYF TGTGCCAGCAGTTTATCTCCGGGACAGCCCGACTACGAGCAGTACTTC TRBV27 TRBD1 NA TRBJ2-7
CASSLGRGYSYEQYF TGTGCCAGCAGCTTAGGACGGGGATACTCCTACGAGCAGTACTTC TRBV11-3 NA NA TRBJ2-7
CAWSRSHRASGNTIYF TGTGCCTGGAGTAGGAGCCACAGGGCTTCAGGAAACACCATATATTTT TRBV30 NA NA TRBJ1-3
CASSAKLDPRYEQYF TGTGCCAGCAGCGCCAAACTCGATCCTCGGTACGAGCAGTACTTC TRBV9 NA NA TRBJ2-7
CASSLGGEDEQFF TGTGCCAGCAGCTTAGGAGGGGAGGATGAGCAGTTCTTC TRBV11-2 NA NA TRBJ2-1
CASSAVPGQPSYEQYF TGTGCCAGCAGCGCTGTGCCGGGACAGCCTTCCTACGAGCAGTACTTC TRBV9 TRBD1 NA TRBJ2-7
CAWSRDRGNIQYF TGTGCCTGGAGTAGGGACAGGGGAAACATTCAGTACTTC TRBV30 TRBD1 few TRBJ2-4
CASSSGWATDTQYF TGTGCCAGCAGCTCCGGCTGGGCCACAGATACGCAGTATTTT TRBV7-7 NA few TRBJ2-3
CASSLGLQTGEQYF TGTGCCAGCAGCTTAGGGCTTCAGACGGGCGAGCAGTACTTC TRBV11-1 NA few TRBJ2-7
CASSLYGLTYNEQFF TGTGCCAGCAGCTTGTACGGGTTAACCTACAATGAGCAGTTCTTC TRBV7-2 NA NA TRBJ2-1